This T cell receptor (beta chain) derives from a study of T-cell memory formation after mild COVID-19 (dated by TCRdb to the early 2020s). Regarding the complete study: TCR sequence clusters from the two donors were largely donor specific. T-cell clones expanding and contracting after mild COVID-19 in two donors were tracked by longitudinal TCRalpha and TCRbeta repertoire sequencing. The cohort comprised two young, previously healthy adult volunteers, one female and one male. Results the study describes overall, beyond this receptor: Contracting CD4+ clones were found mainly in CM and EM memory subsets, while CD8+ clones were enriched in EMRA. The study covered only a couple of mild cases, and larger cohorts including severe cases with pre-infection samples were considered necessary. SARS-CoV-2 specificity of the second-wave clones peaking on day 37 was not confirmed. Some responding clones were detected in pre-infection memory, suggesting pre-existing cross-reactive memory T cells joined the SARS-CoV-2 response. Clones contracting from day 15 to 85 had balanced CD4/CD8 phenotypes, while a second wave expanding from day 15 to 37 was biased towards CD4+.

This clonotype was counted at least ten times. Which antigen it targets is not known. One base away there is no much larger clone; base qualities are not given. The trim is 1 base for V and 1 base for J, with a gap of 8 bases between the germline ends. Taken from the germline V gene, the CDR1 and CDR2 loops are SGHRS and YFSETQ. Including cysteine and phenylalanine, the CDR3 has 14 amino acids. Left in the record is the CDR3 DNA by itself, 42 bases read in frame from the first base. The run used an Illumina NovaSeq 6000. TCRalpha and TCRbeta cDNA libraries were constructed by 5'RACE with constant-segment primers, with sample barcodes and unique molecular identifiers being introduced. RNA was extracted from every sample with Trizol reagent. Library amplification was performed in two PCR steps, and a second sample barcode and Illumina TruSeq adapters were introduced in the second step. Sequencing of the libraries was done on an Illumina NovaSeq, producing 2 x 150 bp paired-end reads. Regarding the original processing steps: Demultiplexing of reads and collapsing into UMI-guided consensus sequences were performed with migec v1.2.7. Using mixcr v2.1.11, UMI consensuses were aligned to TRA and TRB V and J templates and then assembled into clonotypes. A clonotype was counted as expanded or contracted only if both edgeR and NoisET called the change significant, with noise models trained on biological replicates. edgeR calls used a false discovery rate-adjusted p below 0.01 and a log2 fold-change threshold of 1. PCA with hierarchical clustering of max-normalized trajectories of the 1000 most abundant clonotypes was used as exploratory dynamics analysis. Separately sequenced CD4+ and CD8+ repertoires were used to assign a CD4 or CD8 phenotype to each responding clone. Starting from the raw public reads, TCRdb applied fastp trimming at Q25, assembled clones with MiXCR and retained in-frame beta chains. Entries that share a CDR3 protein sequence are merged under the most common genes and DNA. The V and J calls come from TCRdb's annotation, not from the publication. In this sample the table shows 300,000 or so distinct CDR3 sequences, 15% to 20% of which occur a single time. The ten largest clones represent roughly 23% of the sample.

PBMCs were isolated by Ficoll-Paque density gradient centrifugation. The TCR originated in a young man who had mild COVID-19 (a few samples of this study predate the infection). The sample titles of this study are shuffled in the database, so cell type and time point are left out; the donor was told from shared clones. Sequenced input: PBMCs or a T cell subset sorted from them (not recorded which). The chain is made from TRBV5-1 and TRBJ1-1; no D segment can be confidently identified. The encoded CDR3 is CASSLFDPNTEAFF. The DNA sequence is as follows: TGCGCCAGCAGCTTGTTCGACCCGAACACTGAAGCTTTCTTT.